This T cell receptor beta chain derives from a study of regulatory T cells in long-lasting Graves disease. From germline, CDR1 is SGHRS and CDR2 YFSETQ. V lost 4 bases and J lost 3, with 15 bases in between. This CDR3 region has 15 residues. The time point was: persistent/refractory GD, antithyroid drugs over 5 years with positive TRAb. Following extraction of RNA from PBMCs, that RNA was used to make the TCR library. Building the TCR beta libraries relied on iRepertoire HTBI primers, and CDR3 regions underwent Arm-PCR. TCRdb recomputed calls from the multiplex PCR reads with MiXCR, one row per CDR3 protein. Among around 450,000 distinct CDR3 sequences, around a fifth were seen once, and the ten largest hold 6.5% to 9%.

Here the sequenced sample was peripheral blood mononuclear cells (PBMCs), taken when the disease was refractory, from a patient treated with antithyroid drugs. This clonotype was obtained from a female donor with Graves disease. The chain recombines TRBV5-1 with TRBJ2-3; possibly TRBD2 for D (6 bases). CDR3 DNA: TGCGCCAGCAGCCCCTTTCCGGGAGTAACAGATACGCAGTATTTT. Amino acid sequence: CASSPFPGVTDTQYF.